This T cell receptor beta chain was documented in a study of regulatory T cells in long-lasting Graves disease. V lost 3 bases and J lost 3, with 16 bases in between. CDR1 is DFQATT, CDR2 SNEGSKA, per germline (reference sequence). This CDR3 is built from 15 residues. Time point denoted: persistent/refractory GD, antithyroid drugs over 5 years with positive TRAb. Isolated PBMC RNA provided the starting material for the TCR library. To make TCR beta libraries, researchers used iRepertoire HTBI primers and Arm-PCR of CDR3 regions. From the multiplex PCR reads, TCRdb called clonotypes with MiXCR, one entry per CDR3 protein. This sample has hundreds of thousands of distinct CDR3 sequences; 20% to 25% occur once, and the top ten carry around 20%.

This specimen consisted of peripheral blood mononuclear cells (PBMCs), obtained when the disease was refractory, from a patient treated with antithyroid drugs. The receptor was isolated from a female donor with Graves disease. The chain combines TRBV20-1 with TRBJ2-3; possibly TRBD1 for D (6 bases). For the CDR3, the DNA is TGCAGTGCTAGCCCAACAGGGAGTCAGACAGATACGCAGTATTTT. Protein product: CSASPTGSQTDTQYF.